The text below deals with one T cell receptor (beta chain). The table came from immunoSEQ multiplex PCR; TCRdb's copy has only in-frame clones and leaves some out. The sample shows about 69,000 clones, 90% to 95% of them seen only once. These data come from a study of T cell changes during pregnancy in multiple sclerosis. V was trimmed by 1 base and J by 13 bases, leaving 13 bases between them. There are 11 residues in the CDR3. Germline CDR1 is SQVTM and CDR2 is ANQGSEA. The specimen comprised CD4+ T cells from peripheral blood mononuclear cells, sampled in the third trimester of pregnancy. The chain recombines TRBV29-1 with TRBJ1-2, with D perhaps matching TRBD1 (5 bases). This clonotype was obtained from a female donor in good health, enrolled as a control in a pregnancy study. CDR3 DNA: TGCAGCGTTGAAGGACGTGGGGGGACCACCTTC. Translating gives CSVEGRGGTTF.